Presented here are 16 T cell receptor beta chains from one specimen sequenced in a study of blood T cell repertoires in COVID-19. Repertoires were generated with immunoSEQ multiplex PCR, while TCRdb's copy carries only in-frame clones and drops some. The sample lists some 98,000 clones; roughly four fifths were seen once. Sequenced: peripheral blood. Receptors were obtained from a man between 65 and 85 years old with acute or convalescent COVID-19.

The chain has TRBV7-9 and TRBJ2-1; D is perhaps TRBD2 (6 bases). This CDR3 has 15 amino acids. CDR1 and CDR2 (germline): SEHNR, FQNEAQ (reference sequence). Trimming pared 5 bases from V and 4 bases from J, leaving 15 bases between. The CDR3 here is CASSPNGRGYNEQFF. Here the CDR3 DNA reads TGTGCCAGCAGCCCTAATGGGCGGGGATACAATGAGCAGTTCTTC.

The J gene is TRBJ1-6, the V gene TRBV27, with D possibly being TRBD1 (6 bases). The germline V gene encodes CDR1 MNHEY and CDR2 SMNVEV (reference sequence). This CDR3 region has 16 residues. V was pared by 3 bases and J by 5 bases, with 14 bases between. CDR3 in DNA: TGTGCCAGCAGTTTCTCGCAGGGGCTAGATAATTCACCCCTCCACTTT. Translation: CASSFSQGLDNSPLHF.

Concerning this clone itself: Other DNA sequences in the sample encode the same CDR3. The genes are TRBV28 and TRBJ1-5; 8 bases match TRBD1. The V segment lost 1 base and the J segment 0 bases; nucleotides outside the gene matches: 5. CDR3 size: 17 residues. Germline CDR1 MDHEN, CDR2 SYDVKM. The CDR3 loop reads CASSLYGQGNSNQPQHF. In nucleotides, the CDR3 is TGTGCCAGCAGTTTATATGGACAGGGCAATAGCAATCAGCCCCAGCATTTT.

The J gene is TRBJ1-3, the V gene TRBV5-6; D unresolved. Germline CDR1 reads SGHDT; CDR2 reads YYEEEE. Trimming cost V 1 base and J 0 bases, with 11 bases left between them. The CDR3 has 16 residues. This chain's CDR3 is CASSLYDTASGNTIYF. The CDR3 coding sequence is TGTGCCAGCAGCTTGTATGACACAGCCTCTGGAAACACCATATATTTT. The full variable domain, rest sourced from reference TRBV5-6 and TRBJ1-3, is DAGVTQSPTHLIKTRGQQVTLRCSPKSGHDTVSWYQQALGQGPQFIFQYYEEEERQRGNFPDRFSGHQFPNYSSELNVNALLLGDSALYLCASSLYDTASGNTIYFGEGSWLTVV.

The CDR3 loop is CASSPTGGNQPQHF. The CDR3 coding sequence is TGTGCCAGCTCACCCACAGGGGGTAATCAGCCCCAGCATTTT. The gene calls are TRBV18 and TRBJ1-5, with 8 nucleotides matching TRBD1. V lost 3 bases, J lost 4 bases, and 2 bases stayed unmatched. Germline V gene lookup returns CDR1 KGHSH and CDR2 LQKENI. The length of the CDR3 is 14 residues.

J is TRBJ2-7 and V is TRBV4-2, with D uncertain. Germline assignment: CDR1 LGHNA and CDR2 YNFKEQ. Trimming stripped 0 bases from V and 0 bases from J, with 9 bases between. The CDR3 contains 15 residues. The CDR3 region has the DNA TGTGCCAGCAGCCAAGATCGTGGCAGCTCCTACGAGCAGTACTTC. Protein sequence: CASSQDRGSSYEQYF.

The chain links TRBV7-6 to TRBJ2-1, with TRBD2 identical over 8 bases. Germline V gene sequence: CDR1 SGHVS, CDR2 FNYEAQ. The CDR3 runs to 15 residues. V was clipped by 3 bases and J by 4 bases; unmatched bases: 5. CDR3 in DNA: TGTGCCAGCAGCTTGGGCGGGGGGCCTTACAATGAGCAGTTCTTC. Its protein product is CASSLGGGPYNEQFF.

This clone appeared a few times. The chain carries TRBV7-2 and TRBJ1-1; no definite D call. Germline lookup yields CDR1 SGHTA and CDR2 FQGNSA. The CDR3 contains 18 residues. The V end was cut by 0 bases, the J end by 2 bases, with 19 bases between. The CDR3 spells CASSLAPSAGWRNTEAFF. The CDR3 nucleotides read TGTGCCAGCAGCTTAGCCCCGAGTGCGGGATGGAGAAACACTGAAGCTTTCTTT.

As regards this clone: The same CDR3 is also encoded by other DNA sequences in this sample. CDR3 sequence: CASSLAGMNTEAFF. CDR3 sequence (DNA): TGTGCCAGCAGCTTAGCGGGGATGAACACTGAAGCTTTCTTT. The rearrangement links TRBV14 to TRBJ1-1; D ambiguous. The germline V gene encodes CDR1 SGHDN and CDR2 FVKESK. V was clipped by 5 bases and J by 0 bases, with 10 bases between them. CDR3 length: 14 amino acids.

The chain joins TRBV15 to TRBJ2-3; D is unclear. From germline, CDR1 is LNHNV and CDR2 YYDKDF (reference sequence). The CDR3 has 13 residues. V gave up 3 bases and J gave up 3 bases, with 7 bases separating them. CDR3 loop: CATSSAQTDTQYF. The CDR3 DNA sequence: TGTGCCACCAGCAGCGCCCAGACAGATACGCAGTATTTT.

The rearrangement uses TRBV28 and TRBJ1-4, with a tentative D call TRBD1 (5 bases). V was cut by 7 bases and J by 1 base, with 13 bases left in between. This CDR3 has 15 residues. Germline-derived CDR1 and CDR2 are MDHEN and SYDVKM. The CDR3: CASNKPGLTNEKLFF. The CDR3 DNA is TGTGCCAGCAATAAGCCGGGACTAACTAATGAAAAACTGTTTTTT.

This chain connects TRBV4-3 to TRBJ1-2, with D tentatively TRBD1 (6 bases). The CDR3 extends over 16 amino acids. V gave up 0 bases and J gave up 4 bases, with 15 bases separating them. Germline CDR1 LGHNA, CDR2 YSLEER. The CDR3 protein is CASSQDNQGSAYGYTF. The CDR3 nucleotides are TGCGCCAGCAGCCAAGATAACCAGGGGTCGGCCTATGGCTACACCTTC.

This chain joins TRBV29-1 and TRBJ1-5, with a possible D match to TRBD1 (6 bases). Germline lookup yields CDR1 SQVTM and CDR2 ANQGSEA. The V end was cut by 7 bases, the J end by 2 bases, with 15 bases between. The CDR3 totals 14 residues. CDR3: CSAKTGDRNQPQHF. DNA of the CDR3: TGCAGCGCTAAGACAGGAGATCGCAATCAGCCCCAGCATTTT. Supplemented by reference TRBV29-1 and TRBJ1-5, the full variable domain reads SAVISQKPSRDICQRGTSLTIQCQVDSQVTMMFWYRQQPGQSLTLIATANQGSEATYESGFVIDKFPISRPNLTFSTLTVSNMSPEDSSIYLCSAKTGDRNQPQHFGDGTRLSIL.

The chain links TRBV5-1 to TRBJ2-5; D is possibly TRBD2 (7 bases). V was shortened by 1 base and J by 1 base, with 14 bases between the two germline ends. This CDR3 region has 16 residues. Germline V gene lookup returns CDR1 SGHRS and CDR2 YFSETQ. DNA of the CDR3: TGCGCCAGCAGCTTGACGGGGGGCACATCCCAAGAGACCCAGTACTTC. Translated: CASSLTGGTSQETQYF.

V is TRBV19 and J is TRBJ2-7, with 13 positions matching TRBD2. This CDR3 is built from 15 residues. Germline CDR1 LNHDA, CDR2 SQIVND (reference sequence). V lost 6 bases to trimming and J lost 4 bases; unmatched junction nucleotides: 6. CDR3 DNA: TGTGCCAGTAGGGAGGGACTAGCGGGAATATACGAGCAGTACTTC. Protein sequence: CASREGLAGIYEQYF.

The chain has TRBV29-1 and TRBJ2-1; no clear D gene. V shed 0 bases and J shed 9 bases, with 3 bases lying between them. The CDR3 totals 10 residues. Germline assignment: CDR1 SQVTM and CDR2 ANQGSEA. The CDR3 is CSVEDIEQFF. The CDR3 nucleotides are TGCAGCGTTGAAGACATTGAGCAGTTCTTC.